This TCR beta chain was captured in a study of pediatric ulcerative colitis. Study observations and caveats: Acute severe colitis showed lower rectal diversity from clonal expansions. A couple of rectal CDR3 clonotypes occurred in all ulcerative colitis patients.

The length of the CDR3 is 13 residues. Germline V lookup: CDR1 SGHVS, CDR2 FQNEAQ. Trimming removed 5 bases from V and 4 bases from J, with 11 bases in between. No immunosuppressive drugs were given to ulcerative colitis patients before diagnostic colonoscopy. As concerns this clone: The antigen is undetermined.

TCRdb's copy holds only in-frame clones and misses some; the assay was immunoSEQ multiplex PCR. The sample holds fewer than 40,000 clones, roughly 86% seen once. Material for sequencing was blood. The receptor comes from a boy aged 5-17 years with severe ulcerative colitis. This sequence joins TRBV7-8 and TRBJ1-2; D ambiguous. CDR3 in DNA: TGTGCCAGCAGCCTGGGATCCGCCTATGGCTACACCTTC. Its translation: CASSLGSAYGYTF. Looking up the rest from reference TRBV7-8 and TRBJ1-2 gives the full variable domain: GAGVSQSPRYKVAKRGQDVALRCDPISGHVSLFWYQQALGQGPEFLTYFQNEAQLDKSGLPSDRFFAERPEGSVSTLKIQRTQQEDSAVYLCASSLGSAYGYTFGSGTRLTVV.